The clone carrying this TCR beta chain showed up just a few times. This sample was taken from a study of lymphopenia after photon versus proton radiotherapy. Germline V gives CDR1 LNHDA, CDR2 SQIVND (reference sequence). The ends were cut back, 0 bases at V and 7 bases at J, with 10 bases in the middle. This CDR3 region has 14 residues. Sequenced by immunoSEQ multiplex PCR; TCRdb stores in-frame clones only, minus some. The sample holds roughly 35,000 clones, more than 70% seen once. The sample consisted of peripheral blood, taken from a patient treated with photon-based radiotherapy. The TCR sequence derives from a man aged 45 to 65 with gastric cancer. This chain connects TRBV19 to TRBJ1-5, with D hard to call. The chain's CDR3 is CASSIEGMWQPQHF. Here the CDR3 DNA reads TGTGCCAGTAGTATAGAGGGTATGTGGCAGCCCCAGCATTTT.